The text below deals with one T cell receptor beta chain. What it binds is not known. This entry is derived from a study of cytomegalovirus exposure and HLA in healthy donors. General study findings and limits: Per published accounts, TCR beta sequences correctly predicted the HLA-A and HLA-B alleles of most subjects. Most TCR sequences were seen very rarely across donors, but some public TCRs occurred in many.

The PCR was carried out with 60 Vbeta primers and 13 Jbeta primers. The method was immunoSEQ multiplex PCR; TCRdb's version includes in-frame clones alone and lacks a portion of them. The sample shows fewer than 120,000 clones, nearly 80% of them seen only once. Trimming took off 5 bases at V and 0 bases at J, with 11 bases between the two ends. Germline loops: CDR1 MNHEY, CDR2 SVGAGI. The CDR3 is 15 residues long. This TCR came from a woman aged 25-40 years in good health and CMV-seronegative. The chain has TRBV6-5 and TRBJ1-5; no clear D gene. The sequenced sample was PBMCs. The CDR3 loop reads CASSSTGYSNQPQHF. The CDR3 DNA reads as TGTGCCAGCAGTAGTACGGGGTATAGCAATCAGCCCCAGCATTTT.